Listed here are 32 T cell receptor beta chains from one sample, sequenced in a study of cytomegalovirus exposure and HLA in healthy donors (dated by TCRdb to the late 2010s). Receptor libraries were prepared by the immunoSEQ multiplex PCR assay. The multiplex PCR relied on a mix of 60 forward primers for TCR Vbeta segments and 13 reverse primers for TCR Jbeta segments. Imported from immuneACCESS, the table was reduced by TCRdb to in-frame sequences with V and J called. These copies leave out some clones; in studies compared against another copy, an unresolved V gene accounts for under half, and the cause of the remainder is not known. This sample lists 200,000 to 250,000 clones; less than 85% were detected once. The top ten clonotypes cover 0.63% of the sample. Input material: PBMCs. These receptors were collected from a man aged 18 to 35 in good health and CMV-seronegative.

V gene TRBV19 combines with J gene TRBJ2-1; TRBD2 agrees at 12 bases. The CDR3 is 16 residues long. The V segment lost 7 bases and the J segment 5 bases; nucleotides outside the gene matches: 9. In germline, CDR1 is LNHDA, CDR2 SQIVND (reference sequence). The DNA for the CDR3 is TGTGCCAGTACCCTCGCCCTAGCGGGAGGGCACAATGAGCAGTTCTTC. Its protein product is CASTLALAGGHNEQFF.

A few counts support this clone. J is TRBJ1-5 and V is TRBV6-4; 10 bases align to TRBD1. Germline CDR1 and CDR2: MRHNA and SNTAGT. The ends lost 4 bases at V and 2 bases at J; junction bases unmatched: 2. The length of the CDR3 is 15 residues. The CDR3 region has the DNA TGTGCCAGCAGTGCCGGGACAGGGGGCAATCAGCCCCAGCATTTT. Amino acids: CASSAGTGGNQPQHF.

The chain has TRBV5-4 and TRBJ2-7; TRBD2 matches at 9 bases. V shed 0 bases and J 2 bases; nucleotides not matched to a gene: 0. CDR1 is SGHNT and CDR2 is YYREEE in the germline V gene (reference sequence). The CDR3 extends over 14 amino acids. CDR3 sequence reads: CASSLVAGAYEQYF. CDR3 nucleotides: TGTGCCAGCAGCTTGGTAGCGGGAGCCTACGAGCAGTACTTC.

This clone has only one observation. The CDR3 bases are TGTGCCAGCAGTTTATGGCAGGCGAACACCGGGGAGCTGTTTTTT. Translation: CASSLWQANTGELFF. The chain employs TRBV28 and TRBJ2-2; unclear D gene. V lost 0 bases, J lost 0 bases, and 5 bases lay in between. The CDR3 runs to 15 residues. Germline CDR1 MDHEN, CDR2 SYDVKM.

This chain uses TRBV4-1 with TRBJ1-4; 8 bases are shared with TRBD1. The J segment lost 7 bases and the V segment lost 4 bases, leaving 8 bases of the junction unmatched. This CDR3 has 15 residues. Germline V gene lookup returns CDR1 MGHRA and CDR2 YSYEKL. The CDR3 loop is CASSRLTGVGEKLFF. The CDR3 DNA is TGCGCCAGCAGCCGACTGACAGGGGTCGGTGAAAAACTGTTTTTT.

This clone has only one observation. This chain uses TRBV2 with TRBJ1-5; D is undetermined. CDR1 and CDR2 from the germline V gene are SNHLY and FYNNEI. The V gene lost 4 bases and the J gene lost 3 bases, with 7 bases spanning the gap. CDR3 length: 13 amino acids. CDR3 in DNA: TGTGCCAGCAGTGTGAGGGTCAATCAGCCCCAGCATTTT. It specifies CASSVRVNQPQHF.

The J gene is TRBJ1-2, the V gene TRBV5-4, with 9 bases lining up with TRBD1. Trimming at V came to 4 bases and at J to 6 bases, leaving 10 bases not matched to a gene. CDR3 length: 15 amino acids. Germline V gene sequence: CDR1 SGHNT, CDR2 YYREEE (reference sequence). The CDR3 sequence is CASSLLDRGTDGYTF. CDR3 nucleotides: TGTGCCAGCAGCCTGCTGGACAGGGGCACTGATGGCTACACCTTC.

The CDR3 region has the DNA TGTGCCAGCAGCACCGGACAGGGCAATCAGCCCCAGCATTTT. The encoded protein is CASSTGQGNQPQHF. The chain recombines TRBV7-9 with TRBJ1-5, with 7 bases lining up with TRBD1. The V gene end was trimmed by 5 bases and the J gene end by 2 bases; junction bases not matched to a gene: 3. The CDR3 is 14 amino acids. Germline V lookup: CDR1 SEHNR, CDR2 FQNEAQ (reference sequence).

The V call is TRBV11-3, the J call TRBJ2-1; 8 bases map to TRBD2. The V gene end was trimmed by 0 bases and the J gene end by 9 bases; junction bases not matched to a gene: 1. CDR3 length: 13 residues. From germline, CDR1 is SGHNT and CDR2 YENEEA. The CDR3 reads CASSLDRGGEQFF. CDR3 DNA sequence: TGTGCCAGCAGCTTAGATCGGGGGGGTGAGCAGTTCTTC.

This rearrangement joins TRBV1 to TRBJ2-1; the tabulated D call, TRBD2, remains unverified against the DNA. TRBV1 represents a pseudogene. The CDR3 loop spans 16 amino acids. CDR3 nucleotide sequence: TGCACCAGCAGCCAAGATAATCCGGGAGCGGGCAATGAGCAGTTCTTC. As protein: CTSSQDNPGAGNEQFF.

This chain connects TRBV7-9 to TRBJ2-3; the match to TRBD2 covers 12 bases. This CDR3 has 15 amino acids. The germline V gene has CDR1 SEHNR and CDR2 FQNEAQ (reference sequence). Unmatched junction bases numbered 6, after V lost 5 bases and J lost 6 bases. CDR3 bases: TGTGCCAGCAGCCCTGGACTAGCGGGATCGGATACGCAGTATTTT. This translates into CASSPGLAGSDTQYF.

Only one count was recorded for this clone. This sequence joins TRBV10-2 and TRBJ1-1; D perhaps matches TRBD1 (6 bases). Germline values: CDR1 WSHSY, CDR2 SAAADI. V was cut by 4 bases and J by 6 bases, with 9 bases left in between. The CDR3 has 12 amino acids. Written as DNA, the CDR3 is TGCGCCAGCAGTGTTGGGGGCCCTGAAGCTTTCTTT. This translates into CASSVGGPEAFF.

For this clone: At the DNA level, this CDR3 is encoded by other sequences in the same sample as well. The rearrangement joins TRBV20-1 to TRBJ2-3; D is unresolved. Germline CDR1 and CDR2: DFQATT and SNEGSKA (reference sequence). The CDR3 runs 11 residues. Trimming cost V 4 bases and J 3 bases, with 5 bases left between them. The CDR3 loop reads CSATGTDTQYF. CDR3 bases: TGCAGTGCTACCGGGACAGATACGCAGTATTTT.

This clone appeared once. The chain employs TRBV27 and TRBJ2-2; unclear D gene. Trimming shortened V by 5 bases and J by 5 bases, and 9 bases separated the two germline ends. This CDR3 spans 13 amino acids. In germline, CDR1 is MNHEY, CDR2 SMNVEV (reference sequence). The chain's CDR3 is CASSVTRTGELFF. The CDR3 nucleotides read TGTGCCAGCAGTGTTACGAGGACCGGGGAGCTGTTTTTT.

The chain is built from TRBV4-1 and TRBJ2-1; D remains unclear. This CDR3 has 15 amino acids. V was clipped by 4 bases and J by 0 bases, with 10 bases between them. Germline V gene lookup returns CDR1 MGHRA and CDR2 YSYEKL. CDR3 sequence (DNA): TGCGCCAGCAGCCCCATAGTGAGCTCCTACAATGAGCAGTTCTTC. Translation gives CASSPIVSSYNEQFF.

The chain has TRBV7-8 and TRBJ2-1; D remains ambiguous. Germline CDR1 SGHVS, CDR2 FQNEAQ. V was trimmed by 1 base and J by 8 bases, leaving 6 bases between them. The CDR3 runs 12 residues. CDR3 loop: CASSLGPYEQFF. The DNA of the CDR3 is TGTGCCAGCAGCTTAGGGCCCTATGAGCAGTTCTTC.

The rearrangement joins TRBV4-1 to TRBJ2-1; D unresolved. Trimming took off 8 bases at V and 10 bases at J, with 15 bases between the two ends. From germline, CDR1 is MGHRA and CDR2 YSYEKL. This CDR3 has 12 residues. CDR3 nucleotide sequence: TGCGCCAGCGGCGGTTCCAATGACGAGCAGTTCTTC. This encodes CASGGSNDEQFF.

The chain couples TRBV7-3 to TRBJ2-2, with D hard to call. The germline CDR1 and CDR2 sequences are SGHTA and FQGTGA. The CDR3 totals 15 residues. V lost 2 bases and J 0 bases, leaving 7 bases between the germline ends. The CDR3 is CASSLQIPNTGELFF. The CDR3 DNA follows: TGTGCCAGCAGCTTACAAATTCCGAACACCGGGGAGCTGTTTTTT.

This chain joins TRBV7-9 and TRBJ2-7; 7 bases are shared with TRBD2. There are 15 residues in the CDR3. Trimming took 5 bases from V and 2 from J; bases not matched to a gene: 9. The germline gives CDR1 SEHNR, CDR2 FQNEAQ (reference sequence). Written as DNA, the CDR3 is TGTGCCAGCAGCCTCCGGCGGGAGCCCACCTACGAGCAGTACTTC. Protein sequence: CASSLRREPTYEQYF.

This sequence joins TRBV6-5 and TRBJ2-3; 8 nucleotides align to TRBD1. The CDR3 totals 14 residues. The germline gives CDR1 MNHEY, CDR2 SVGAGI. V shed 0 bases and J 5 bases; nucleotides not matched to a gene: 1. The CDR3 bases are TGTGCCAGCAGTTACTCCAGGGGGCAAGATACGCAGTATTTT. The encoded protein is CASSYSRGQDTQYF.

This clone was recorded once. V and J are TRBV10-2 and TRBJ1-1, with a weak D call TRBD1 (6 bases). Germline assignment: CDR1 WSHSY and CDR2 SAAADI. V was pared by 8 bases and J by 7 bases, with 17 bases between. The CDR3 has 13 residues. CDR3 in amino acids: CASHMGGGSEAFF. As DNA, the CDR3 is TGCGCCAGCCACATGGGGGGGGGCAGTGAAGCTTTCTTT.

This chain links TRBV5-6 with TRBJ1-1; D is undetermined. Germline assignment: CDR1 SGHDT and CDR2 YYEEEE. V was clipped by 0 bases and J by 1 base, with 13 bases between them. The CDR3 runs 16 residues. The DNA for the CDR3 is TGTGCCAGCAGCTTGGTGGGTAGACTGACGAACACTGAAGCTTTCTTT. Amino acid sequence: CASSLVGRLTNTEAFF.

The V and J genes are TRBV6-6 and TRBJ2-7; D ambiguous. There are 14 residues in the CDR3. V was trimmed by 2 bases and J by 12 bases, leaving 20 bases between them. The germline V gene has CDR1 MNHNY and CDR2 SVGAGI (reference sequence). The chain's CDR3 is CASSYDDQRRQLYF. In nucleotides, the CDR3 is TGTGCCAGCAGTTACGACGACCAACGCCGACAACTGTACTTC.

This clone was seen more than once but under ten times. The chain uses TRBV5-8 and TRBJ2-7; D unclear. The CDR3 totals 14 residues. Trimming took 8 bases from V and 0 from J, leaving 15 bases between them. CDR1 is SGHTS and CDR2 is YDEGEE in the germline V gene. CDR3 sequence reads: CASPSVLSSYEQYF. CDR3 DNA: TGTGCCAGTCCCTCCGTTCTGAGCTCCTACGAGCAGTACTTC.

This CDR3 reads CASSDALPTGTQYF. The DNA for the CDR3 is TGTGCCAGCAGTGACGCCCTACCAACAGGGACCCAGTACTTC. The chain employs TRBV25-1 and TRBJ2-5, with D perhaps TRBD1 (5 bases). CDR3 length equals 14 residues. The V end was cut by 3 bases, the J end by 7 bases, with 15 bases between. The germline V gene encodes CDR1 MGHDK and CDR2 SYGVNS.

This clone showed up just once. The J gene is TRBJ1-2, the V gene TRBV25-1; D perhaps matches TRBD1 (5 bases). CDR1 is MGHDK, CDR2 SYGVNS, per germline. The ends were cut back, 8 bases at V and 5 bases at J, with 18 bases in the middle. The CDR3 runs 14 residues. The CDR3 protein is CASYSGGPVYGYTF. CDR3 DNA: TGTGCCAGCTACTCGGGGGGTCCTGTTTATGGCTACACCTTC.

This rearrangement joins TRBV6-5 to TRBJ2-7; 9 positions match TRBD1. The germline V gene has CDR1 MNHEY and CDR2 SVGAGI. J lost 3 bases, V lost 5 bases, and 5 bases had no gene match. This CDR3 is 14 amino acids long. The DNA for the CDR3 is TGTGCCAGCAGTGCGGGACAGGGAGGCTACGAGCAGTACTTC. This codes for CASSAGQGGYEQYF.

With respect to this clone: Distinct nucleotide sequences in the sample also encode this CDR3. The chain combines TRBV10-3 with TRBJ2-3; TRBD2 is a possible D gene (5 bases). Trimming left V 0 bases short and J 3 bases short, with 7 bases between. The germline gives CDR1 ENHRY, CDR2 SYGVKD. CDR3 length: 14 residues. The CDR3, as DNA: TGTGCCATCAGTGAGTCGGGCGGGACAGATACGCAGTATTTT. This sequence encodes CAISESGGTDTQYF.

This CDR3 reads CASGSSYNEQFF. The CDR3 DNA sequence: TGTGCCTCCGGTTCGAGTTACAATGAGCAGTTCTTC. The chain is built from TRBV27 and TRBJ2-1; D is undetermined. The CDR3 length is 12 residues. Trimming took off 11 bases at V and 4 bases at J, with 12 bases between the two ends. Germline V gene data show CDR1 as MNHEY and CDR2 as SMNVEV (reference sequence).

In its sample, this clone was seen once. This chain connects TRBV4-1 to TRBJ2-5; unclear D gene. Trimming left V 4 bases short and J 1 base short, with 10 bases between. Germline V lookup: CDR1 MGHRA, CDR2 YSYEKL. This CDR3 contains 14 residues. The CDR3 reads CASSRALRQETQYF. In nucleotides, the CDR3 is TGCGCCAGCAGCCGAGCACTTCGCCAAGAGACCCAGTACTTC.

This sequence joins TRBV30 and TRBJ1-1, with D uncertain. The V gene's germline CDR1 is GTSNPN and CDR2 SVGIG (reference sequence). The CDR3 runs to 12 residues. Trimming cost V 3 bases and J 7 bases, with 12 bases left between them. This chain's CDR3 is CAWRRGFGEAFF. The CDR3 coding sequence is TGTGCCTGGAGGCGAGGGTTTGGTGAAGCTTTCTTT. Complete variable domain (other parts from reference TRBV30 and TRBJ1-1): SQTIHQWPATLVQPVGSPLSLECTVEGTSNPNLYWYRQAAGRGLQLLFYSVGIGQISSEVPQNLSASRPQDRQFILSSKKLLLSDSGFYLCAWRRGFGEAFFGQGTRLTVV.

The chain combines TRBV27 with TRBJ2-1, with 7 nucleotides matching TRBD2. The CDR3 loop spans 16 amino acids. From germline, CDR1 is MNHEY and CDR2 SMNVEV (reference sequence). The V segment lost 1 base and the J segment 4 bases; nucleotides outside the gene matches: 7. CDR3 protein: CASSLLSSGGYNEQFF. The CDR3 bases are TGTGCCAGCAGTTTATTATCTTCGGGGGGATACAATGAGCAGTTCTTC.